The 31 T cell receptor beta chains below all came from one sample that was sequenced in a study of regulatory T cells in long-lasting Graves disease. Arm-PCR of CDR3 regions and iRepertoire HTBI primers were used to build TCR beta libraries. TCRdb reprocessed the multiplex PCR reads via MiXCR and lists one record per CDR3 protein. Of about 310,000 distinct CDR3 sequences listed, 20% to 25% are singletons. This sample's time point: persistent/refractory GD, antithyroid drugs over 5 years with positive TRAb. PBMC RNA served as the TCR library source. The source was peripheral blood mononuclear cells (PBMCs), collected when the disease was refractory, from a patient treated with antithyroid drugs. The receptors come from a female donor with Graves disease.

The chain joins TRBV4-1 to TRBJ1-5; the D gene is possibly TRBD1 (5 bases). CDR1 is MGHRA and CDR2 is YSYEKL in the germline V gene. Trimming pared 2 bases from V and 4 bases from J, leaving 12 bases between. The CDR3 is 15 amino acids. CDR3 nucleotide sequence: TGCGCCAGCAGCCAACAGGGTTTAAGTAATCAGCCCCAGCATTTT. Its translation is CASSQQGLSNQPQHF.

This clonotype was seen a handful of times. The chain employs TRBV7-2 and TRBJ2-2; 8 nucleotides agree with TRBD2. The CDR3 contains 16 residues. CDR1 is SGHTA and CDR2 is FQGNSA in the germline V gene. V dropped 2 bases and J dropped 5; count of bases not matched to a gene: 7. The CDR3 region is CASSLPYRGGTGELFF. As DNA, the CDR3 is TGTGCCAGCAGCTTACCCTATCGGGGGGGGACCGGGGAGCTGTTTTTT.

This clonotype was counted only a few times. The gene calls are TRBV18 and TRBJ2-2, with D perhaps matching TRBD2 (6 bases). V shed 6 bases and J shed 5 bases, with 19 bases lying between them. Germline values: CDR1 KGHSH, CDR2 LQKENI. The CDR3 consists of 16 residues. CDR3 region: CASSPWGGDGTGELFF. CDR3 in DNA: TGTGCCAGCTCCCCCTGGGGAGGTGATGGAACCGGGGAGCTGTTTTTT. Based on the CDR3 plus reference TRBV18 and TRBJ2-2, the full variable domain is NAGVMQNPRHLVRRRGQEARLRCSPMKGHSHVYWYRQLPEEGLKFMVYLQKENIIDESGMPKERFSAEFPKEGPSILRIQQVVRGDSAAYFCASSPWGGDGTGELFFGEGSRLTVL.

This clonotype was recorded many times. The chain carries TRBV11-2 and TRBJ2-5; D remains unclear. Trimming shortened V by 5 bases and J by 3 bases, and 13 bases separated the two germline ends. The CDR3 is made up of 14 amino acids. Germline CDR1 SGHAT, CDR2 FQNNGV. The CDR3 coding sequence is TGTGCCAGCAGCCCCACCCATACAGAAGAGACCCAGTACTTC. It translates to CASSPTHTEETQYF.

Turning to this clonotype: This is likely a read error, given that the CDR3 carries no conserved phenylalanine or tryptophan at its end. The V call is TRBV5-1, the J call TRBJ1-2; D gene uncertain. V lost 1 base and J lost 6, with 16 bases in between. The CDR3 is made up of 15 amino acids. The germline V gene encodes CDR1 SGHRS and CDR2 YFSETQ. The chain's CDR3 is CASSLRPQMVDGYTI. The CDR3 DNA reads TGCGCCAGCAGCTTGAGGCCCCAGATGGTGGATGGCTACACCATC.

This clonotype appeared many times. In DNA form, the CDR3 reads TGTGCCACTCGAGGGGGCTCTGGAAACACCATATATTTT. It encodes CATRGGSGNTIYF. This chain uses TRBV28 with TRBJ1-3; tentatively, D is TRBD1 (6 bases). The V end was cut by 10 bases, the J end by 0 bases, with 10 bases between. Germline V gene lookup returns CDR1 MDHEN and CDR2 SYDVKM. This CDR3 contains 13 residues.

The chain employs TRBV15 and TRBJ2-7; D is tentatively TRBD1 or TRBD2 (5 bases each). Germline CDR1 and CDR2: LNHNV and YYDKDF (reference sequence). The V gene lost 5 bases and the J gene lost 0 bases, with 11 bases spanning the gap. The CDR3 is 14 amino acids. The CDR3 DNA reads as TGTGCCACCAGCCGGGACCGGAGCTCCTACGAGCAGTACTTC. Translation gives CATSRDRSSYEQYF.

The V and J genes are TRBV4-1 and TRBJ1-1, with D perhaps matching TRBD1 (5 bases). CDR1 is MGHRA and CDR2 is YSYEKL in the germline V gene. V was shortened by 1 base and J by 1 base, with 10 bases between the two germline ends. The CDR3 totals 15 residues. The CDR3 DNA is TGCGCCAGCAGCCAAGCGGACCAGGGGAACACTGAAGCTTTCTTT. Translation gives CASSQADQGNTEAFF.

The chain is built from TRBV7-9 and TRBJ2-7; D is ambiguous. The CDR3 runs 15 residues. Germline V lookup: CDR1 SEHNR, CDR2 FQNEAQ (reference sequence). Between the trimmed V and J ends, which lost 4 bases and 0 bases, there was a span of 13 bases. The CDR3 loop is CASSSHWMSSYEQYF. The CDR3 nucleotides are TGTGCCAGCAGCTCCCACTGGATGAGCTCCTACGAGCAGTACTTC.

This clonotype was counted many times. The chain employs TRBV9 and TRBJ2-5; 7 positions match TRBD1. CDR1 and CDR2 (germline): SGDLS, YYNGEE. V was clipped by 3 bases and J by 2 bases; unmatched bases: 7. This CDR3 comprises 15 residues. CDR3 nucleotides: TGTGCCAGCAGCGAAACGACAGGGCCACAAGAGACCCAGTACTTC. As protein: CASSETTGPQETQYF.

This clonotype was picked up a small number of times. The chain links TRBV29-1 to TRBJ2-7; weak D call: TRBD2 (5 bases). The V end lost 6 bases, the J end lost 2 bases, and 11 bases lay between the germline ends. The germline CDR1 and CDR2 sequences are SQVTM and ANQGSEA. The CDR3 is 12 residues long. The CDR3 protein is CSVLSEAYEQYF. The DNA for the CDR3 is TGCAGCGTGCTTTCGGAGGCCTACGAGCAGTACTTC.

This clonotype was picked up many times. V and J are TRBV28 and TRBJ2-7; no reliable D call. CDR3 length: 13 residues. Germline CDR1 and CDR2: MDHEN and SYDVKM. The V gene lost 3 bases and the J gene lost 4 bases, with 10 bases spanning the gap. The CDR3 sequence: CASSFLPVYEQYF. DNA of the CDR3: TGTGCCAGCAGTTTCCTCCCTGTGTACGAGCAGTACTTC.

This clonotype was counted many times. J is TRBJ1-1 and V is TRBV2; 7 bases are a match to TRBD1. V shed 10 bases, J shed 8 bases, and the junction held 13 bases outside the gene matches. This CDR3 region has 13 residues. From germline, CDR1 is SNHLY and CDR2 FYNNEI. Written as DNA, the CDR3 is TGTGCCAAGAGAACAGGGGAGGGTACCGAAGCTTTCTTT. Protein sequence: CAKRTGEGTEAFF.

CDR3 residues: CSASRGERNQPQHF. The CDR3 region has the DNA TGCAGTGCTAGCAGGGGAGAACGGAATCAGCCCCAGCATTTT. The gene calls are TRBV20-1 and TRBJ1-5; weak D call: TRBD1 (6 bases). This CDR3 contains 14 residues. The ends were cut back, 3 bases at V and 4 bases at J, with 13 bases in the middle. Germline V gene lookup returns CDR1 DFQATT and CDR2 SNEGSKA (reference sequence).

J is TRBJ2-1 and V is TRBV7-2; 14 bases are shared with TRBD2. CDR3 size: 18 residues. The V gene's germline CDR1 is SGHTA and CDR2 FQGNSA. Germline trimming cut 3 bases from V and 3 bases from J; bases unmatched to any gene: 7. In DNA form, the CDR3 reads TGTGCCAGCAGCTTTAACGGGGGACTAGCGGGAGTCTACAATGAGCAGTTCTTC. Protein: CASSFNGGLAGVYNEQFF.

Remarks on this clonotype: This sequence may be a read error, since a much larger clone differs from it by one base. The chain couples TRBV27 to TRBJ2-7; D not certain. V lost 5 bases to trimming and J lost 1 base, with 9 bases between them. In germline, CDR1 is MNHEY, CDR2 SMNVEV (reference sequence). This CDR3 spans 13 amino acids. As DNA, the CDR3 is TGTGCCAGCAGTCCGACACGTTCCTACGAGCAGTACTTC. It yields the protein CASSPTRSYEQYF.

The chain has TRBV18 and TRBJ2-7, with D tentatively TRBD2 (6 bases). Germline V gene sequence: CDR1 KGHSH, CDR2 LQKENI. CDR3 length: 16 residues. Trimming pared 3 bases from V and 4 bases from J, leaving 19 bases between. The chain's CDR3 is CASSPEEGTPYYEQYF. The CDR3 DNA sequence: TGTGCCAGCTCACCGGAAGAAGGGACTCCGTATTACGAGCAGTACTTC.

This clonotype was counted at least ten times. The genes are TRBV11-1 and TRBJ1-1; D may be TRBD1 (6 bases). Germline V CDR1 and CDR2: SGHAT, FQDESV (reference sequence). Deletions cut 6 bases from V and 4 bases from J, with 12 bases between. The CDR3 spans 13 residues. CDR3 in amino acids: CASSSQGGTEAFF. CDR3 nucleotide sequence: TGTGCCAGCAGTTCACAGGGAGGCACTGAAGCTTTCTTT.

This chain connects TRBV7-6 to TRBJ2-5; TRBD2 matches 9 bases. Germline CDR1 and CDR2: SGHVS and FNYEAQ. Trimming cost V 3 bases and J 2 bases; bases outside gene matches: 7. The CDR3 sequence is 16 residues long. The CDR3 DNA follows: TGTGCCAGCAGCTTGTCGCGGGAGGGCCTTCAAGAGACCCAGTACTTC. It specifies CASSLSREGLQETQYF.

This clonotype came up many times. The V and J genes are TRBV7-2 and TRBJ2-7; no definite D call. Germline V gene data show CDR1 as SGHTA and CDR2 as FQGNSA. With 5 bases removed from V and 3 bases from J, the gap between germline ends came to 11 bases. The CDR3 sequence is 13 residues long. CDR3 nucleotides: TGTGCCAGCAGCCCCCCCCTAAACTACGAGCAGTACTTC. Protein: CASSPPLNYEQYF.

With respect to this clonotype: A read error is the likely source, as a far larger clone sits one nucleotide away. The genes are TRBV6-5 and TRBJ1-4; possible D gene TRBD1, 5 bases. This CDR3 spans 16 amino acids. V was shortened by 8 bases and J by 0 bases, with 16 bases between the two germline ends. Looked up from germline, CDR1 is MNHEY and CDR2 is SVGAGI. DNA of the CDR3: TGTGCCAGCGGTTTAGGACAACCTGCAACTAATGAAAAACTGTTTTTT. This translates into CASGLGQPATNEKLFF.

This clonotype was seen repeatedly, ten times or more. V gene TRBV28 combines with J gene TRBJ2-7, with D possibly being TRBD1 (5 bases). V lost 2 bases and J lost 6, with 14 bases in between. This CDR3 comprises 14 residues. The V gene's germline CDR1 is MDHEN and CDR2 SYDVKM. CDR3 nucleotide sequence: TGTGCCAGCAGTTTAGTGCAGGGCGGCGGCGAGCAGTACTTC. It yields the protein CASSLVQGGGEQYF.

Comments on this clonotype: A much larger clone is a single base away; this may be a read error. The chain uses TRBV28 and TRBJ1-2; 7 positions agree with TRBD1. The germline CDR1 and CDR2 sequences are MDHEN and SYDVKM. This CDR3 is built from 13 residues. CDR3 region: CASSLKGAYGHTF. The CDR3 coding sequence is TGTGCCAGCAGTTTGAAGGGGGCCTATGGCCACACCTTC.

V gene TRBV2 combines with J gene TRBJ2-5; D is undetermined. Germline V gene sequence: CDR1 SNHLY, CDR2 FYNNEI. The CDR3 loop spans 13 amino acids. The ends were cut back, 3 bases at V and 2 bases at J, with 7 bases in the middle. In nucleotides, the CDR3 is TGTGCCAGCAGTGACGTTTGGCAAGAGACCCAGTACTTC. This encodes CASSDVWQETQYF.

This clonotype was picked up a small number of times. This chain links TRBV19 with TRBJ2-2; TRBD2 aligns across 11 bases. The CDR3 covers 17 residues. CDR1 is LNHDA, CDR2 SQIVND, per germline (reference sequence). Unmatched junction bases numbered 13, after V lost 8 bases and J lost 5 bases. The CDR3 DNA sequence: TGTGCCAGTGGGGCCACTAGCGGGAGAGTGGGGACCGGGGAGCTGTTTTTT. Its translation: CASGATSGRVGTGELFF.

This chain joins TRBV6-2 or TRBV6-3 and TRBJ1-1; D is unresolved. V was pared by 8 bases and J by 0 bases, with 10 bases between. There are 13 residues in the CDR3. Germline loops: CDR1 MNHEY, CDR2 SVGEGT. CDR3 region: CASCDILNTEAFF. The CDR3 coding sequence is TGTGCCAGCTGCGACATACTGAACACTGAAGCTTTCTTT.

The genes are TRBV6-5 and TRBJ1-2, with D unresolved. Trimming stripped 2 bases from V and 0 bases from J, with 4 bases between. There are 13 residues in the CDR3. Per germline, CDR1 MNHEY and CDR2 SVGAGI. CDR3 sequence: CASSYSPNYGYTF. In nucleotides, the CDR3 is TGTGCCAGCAGTTACAGCCCTAACTATGGCTACACCTTC.

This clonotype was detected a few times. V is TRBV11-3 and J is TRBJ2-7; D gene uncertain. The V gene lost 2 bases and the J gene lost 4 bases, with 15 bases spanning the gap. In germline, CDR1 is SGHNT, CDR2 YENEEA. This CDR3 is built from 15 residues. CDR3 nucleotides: TGTGCCAGCAGCTTAAAAACCATACAACCTTACGAGCAGTACTTC. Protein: CASSLKTIQPYEQYF.

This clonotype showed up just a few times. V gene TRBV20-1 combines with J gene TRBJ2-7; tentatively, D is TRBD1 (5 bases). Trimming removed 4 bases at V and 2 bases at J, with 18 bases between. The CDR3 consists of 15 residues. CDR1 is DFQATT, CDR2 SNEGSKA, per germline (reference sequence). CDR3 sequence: CSATPLTAGTYEQYF. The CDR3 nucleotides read TGCAGTGCTACCCCCCTCACGGCAGGGACCTACGAGCAGTACTTC.

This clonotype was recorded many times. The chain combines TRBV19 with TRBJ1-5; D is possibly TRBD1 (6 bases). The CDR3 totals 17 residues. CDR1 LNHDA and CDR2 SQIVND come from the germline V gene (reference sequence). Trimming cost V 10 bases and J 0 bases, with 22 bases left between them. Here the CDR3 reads CATPGPRQADSNQPQHF. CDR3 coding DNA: TGTGCCACTCCGGGACCAAGACAGGCCGATAGCAATCAGCCCCAGCATTTT. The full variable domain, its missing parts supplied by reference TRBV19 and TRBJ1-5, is DGGITQSPKYLFRKEGQNVTLSCEQNLNHDAMYWYRQDPGQGLRLIYYSQIVNDFQKGDIAEGYSVSREKKESFPLTVTSAQKNPTAFYLCATPGPRQADSNQPQHFGDGTRLSIL.

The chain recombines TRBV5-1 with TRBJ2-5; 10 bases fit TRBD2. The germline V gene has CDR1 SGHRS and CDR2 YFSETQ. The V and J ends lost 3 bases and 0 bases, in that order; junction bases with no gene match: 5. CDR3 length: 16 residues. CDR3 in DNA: TGCGCCAGCAGCTACGGACTAGCGGCAAACCAAGAGACCCAGTACTTC. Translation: CASSYGLAANQETQYF.